This record concerns one T cell receptor beta chain sequence. From germline, CDR1 is MNHEY and CDR2 SMNVEV (reference sequence). V shed 8 bases and J shed 4 bases, with 11 bases lying between them. This CDR3 has 12 amino acids. This sample stems from a study of blood T cell repertoires in COVID-19. Study-wide context: Both acute and convalescent COVID-19 samples were obtained from the United States, Italy and Spain.

TCRdb's copy holds only in-frame clones and misses some; the assay was immunoSEQ multiplex PCR. This table has under 200,000 clones, about nine tenths appearing once. This sequence originates from a man aged 50 to 59 with acute or convalescent COVID-19. V and J are TRBV27 and TRBJ1-1; D might be TRBD1 (6 bases). Material: peripheral blood. The CDR3: CASGRGGTEAFF. In DNA form, the CDR3 reads TGTGCCAGCGGGAGGGGGGGCACTGAAGCTTTCTTT.